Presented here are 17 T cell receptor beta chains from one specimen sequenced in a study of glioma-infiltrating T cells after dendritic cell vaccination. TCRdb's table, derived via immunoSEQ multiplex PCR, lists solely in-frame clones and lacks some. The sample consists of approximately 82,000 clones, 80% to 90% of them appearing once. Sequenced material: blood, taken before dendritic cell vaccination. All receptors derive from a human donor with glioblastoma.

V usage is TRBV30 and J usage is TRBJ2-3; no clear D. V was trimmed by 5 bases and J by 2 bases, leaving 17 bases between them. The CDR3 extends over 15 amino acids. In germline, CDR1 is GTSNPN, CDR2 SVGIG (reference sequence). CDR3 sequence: CAWSTFQTFTDTQYF. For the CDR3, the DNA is TGTGCCTGGTCTACGTTCCAGACTTTCACAGATACGCAGTATTTT.

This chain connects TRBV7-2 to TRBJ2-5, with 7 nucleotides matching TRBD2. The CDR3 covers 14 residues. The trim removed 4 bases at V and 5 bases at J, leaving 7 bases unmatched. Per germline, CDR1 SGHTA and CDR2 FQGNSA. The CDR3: CASSSVLARETQYF. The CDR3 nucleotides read TGTGCCAGCAGCTCAGTACTAGCGCGGGAGACCCAGTACTTC.

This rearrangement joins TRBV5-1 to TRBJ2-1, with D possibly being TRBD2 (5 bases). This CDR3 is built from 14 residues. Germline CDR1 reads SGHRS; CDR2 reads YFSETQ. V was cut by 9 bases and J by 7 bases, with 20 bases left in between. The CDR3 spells CATGARGPGNEQFF. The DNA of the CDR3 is TGCGCCACCGGTGCGAGAGGGCCGGGAAATGAGCAGTTCTTC.

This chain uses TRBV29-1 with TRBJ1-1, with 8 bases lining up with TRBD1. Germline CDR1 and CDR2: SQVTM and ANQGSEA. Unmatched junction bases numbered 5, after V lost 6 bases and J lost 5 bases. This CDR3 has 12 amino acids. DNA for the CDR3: TGCAGCGTAGACAGGGGCCGGACTGAAGCTTTCTTT. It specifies CSVDRGRTEAFF.

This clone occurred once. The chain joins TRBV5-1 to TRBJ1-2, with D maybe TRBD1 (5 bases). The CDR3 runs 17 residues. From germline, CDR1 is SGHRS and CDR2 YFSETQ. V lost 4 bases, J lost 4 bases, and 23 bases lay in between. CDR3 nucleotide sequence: TGCGCCAGCAGCCTAGCGGACCCGGACGAGGGGCTCTATGGCTACACCTTC. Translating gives CASSLADPDEGLYGYTF.

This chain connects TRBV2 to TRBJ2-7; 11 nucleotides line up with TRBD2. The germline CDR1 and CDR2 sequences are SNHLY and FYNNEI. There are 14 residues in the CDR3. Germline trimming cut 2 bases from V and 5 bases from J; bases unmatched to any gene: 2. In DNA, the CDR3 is TGTGCCAGCAGTGAACTACTAGCGGGAGACGAGCAGTACTTC. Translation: CASSELLAGDEQYF.

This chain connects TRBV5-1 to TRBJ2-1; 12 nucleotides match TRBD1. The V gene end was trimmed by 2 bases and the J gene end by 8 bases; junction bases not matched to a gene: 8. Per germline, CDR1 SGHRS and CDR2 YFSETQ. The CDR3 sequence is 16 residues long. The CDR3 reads CASSFDGTGGFDEQFF. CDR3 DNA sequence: TGCGCCAGCAGCTTCGACGGGACAGGGGGCTTCGATGAGCAGTTCTTC.

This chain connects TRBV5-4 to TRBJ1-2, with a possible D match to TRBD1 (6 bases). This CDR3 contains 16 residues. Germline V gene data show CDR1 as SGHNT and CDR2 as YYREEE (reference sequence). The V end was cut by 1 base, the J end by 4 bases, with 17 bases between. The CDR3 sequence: CASSLQGPPSRYGYTF. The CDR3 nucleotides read TGTGCCAGCAGCTTGCAGGGGCCCCCATCGCGCTATGGCTACACCTTC.

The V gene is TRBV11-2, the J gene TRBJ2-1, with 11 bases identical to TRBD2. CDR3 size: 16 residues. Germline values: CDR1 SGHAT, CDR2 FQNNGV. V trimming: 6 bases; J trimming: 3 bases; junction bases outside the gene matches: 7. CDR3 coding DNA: TGTGCCAGCAGAAAGGGACTAGCGGAGATCTACAATGAGCAGTTCTTC. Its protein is CASRKGLAEIYNEQFF.

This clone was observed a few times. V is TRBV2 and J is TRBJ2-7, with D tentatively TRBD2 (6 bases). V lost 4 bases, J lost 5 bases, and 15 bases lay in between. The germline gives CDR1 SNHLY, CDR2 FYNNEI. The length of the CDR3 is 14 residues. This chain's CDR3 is CASSAGRGGNEQYF. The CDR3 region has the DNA TGTGCCAGCAGTGCTGGGCGGGGTGGGAACGAGCAGTACTTC.

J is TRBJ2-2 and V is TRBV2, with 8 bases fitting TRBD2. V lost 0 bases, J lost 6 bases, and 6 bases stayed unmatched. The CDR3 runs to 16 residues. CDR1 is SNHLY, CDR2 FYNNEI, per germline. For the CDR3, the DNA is TGTGCCAGCAGTGAAGCTAGCGGGGTTAGGGCCGGGGAGCTGTTTTTT. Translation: CASSEASGVRAGELFF.

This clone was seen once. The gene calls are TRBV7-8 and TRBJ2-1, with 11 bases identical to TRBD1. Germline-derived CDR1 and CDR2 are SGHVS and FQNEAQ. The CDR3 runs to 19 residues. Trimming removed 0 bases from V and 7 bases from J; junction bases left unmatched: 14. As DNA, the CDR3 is TGTGCCAGCAGCTTAGCCACAGCATGGGCCGGGACAGGGGGTAATGAGCAGTTCTTC. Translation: CASSLATAWAGTGGNEQFF. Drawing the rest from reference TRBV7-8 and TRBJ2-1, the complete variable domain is GAGVSQSPRYKVAKRGQDVALRCDPISGHVSLFWYQQALGQGPEFLTYFQNEAQLDKSGLPSDRFFAERPEGSVSTLKIQRTQQEDSAVYLCASSLATAWAGTGGNEQFFGPGTRLTVL.

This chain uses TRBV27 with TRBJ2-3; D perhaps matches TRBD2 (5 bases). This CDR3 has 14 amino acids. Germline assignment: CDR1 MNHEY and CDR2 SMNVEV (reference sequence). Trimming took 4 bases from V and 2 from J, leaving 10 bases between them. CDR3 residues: CASSSWTVTDTQYF. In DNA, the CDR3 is TGTGCCAGCAGTTCCTGGACTGTCACAGATACGCAGTATTTT.

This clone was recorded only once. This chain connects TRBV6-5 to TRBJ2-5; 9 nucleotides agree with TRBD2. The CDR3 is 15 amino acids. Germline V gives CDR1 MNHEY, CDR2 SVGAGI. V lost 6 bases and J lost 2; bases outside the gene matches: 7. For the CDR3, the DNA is TGTGCCAGCAGCCCCTCTAGCGGGGCTCAAGAGACCCAGTACTTC. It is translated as CASSPSSGAQETQYF.

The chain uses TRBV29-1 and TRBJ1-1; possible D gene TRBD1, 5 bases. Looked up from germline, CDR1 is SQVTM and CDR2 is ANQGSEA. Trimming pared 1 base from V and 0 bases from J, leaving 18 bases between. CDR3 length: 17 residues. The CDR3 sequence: CSVEVQGTYTMNTEAFF. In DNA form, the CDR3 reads TGCAGCGTTGAAGTGCAGGGCACCTATACAATGAACACTGAAGCTTTCTTT.

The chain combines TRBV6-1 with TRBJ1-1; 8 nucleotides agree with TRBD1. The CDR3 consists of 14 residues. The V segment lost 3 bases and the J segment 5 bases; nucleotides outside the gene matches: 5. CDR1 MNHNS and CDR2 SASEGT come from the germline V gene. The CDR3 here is CASSDGQGATEAFF. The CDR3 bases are TGTGCCAGCAGTGACGGGCAGGGGGCGACTGAAGCTTTCTTT.

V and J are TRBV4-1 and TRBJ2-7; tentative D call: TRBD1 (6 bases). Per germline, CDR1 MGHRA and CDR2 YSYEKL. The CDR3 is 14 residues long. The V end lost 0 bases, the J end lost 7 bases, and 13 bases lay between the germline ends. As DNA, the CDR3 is TGCGCCAGCAGCCAAGACTCACAGGGTTGGGAGCAGTACTTC. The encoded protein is CASSQDSQGWEQYF.